Each of the 23 T cell receptor beta chains below was sequenced from the same sample in a study of shared clonotypes between healthy human individuals. Data came from immunoSEQ multiplex PCR; TCRdb stores just in-frame clones and leaves some out. Of around 1.4 million clones listed, 98% to 99% are singletons. The sequenced material came from naive CD4+ T cells sorted from blood. Regarding subset: CD45RA+ positively selected. Every receptor here comes from a man aged 25 to 40 in good health.

The chain recombines TRBV6-5 with TRBJ2-7; 9 bases align to TRBD1. The CDR3 has 15 residues. The V gene end was trimmed by 6 bases and the J gene end by 4 bases; junction bases not matched to a gene: 10. The germline CDR1 and CDR2 sequences are MNHEY and SVGAGI. The CDR3 DNA follows: TGTGCCAGCAGAAAAACGGGACAGGGCTCATACGAGCAGTACTTC. This gives the protein CASRKTGQGSYEQYF.

The chain joins TRBV5-1 to TRBJ2-3; D is perhaps TRBD1 or TRBD2 (8 bases each). CDR3 length: 17 residues. The V end was cut by 4 bases, the J end by 5 bases, with 23 bases between. Germline loops: CDR1 SGHRS, CDR2 YFSETQ. CDR3 nucleotides: TGCGCCAGCAGCAGAATCTCGGACAGGGCGGGGGGAGATACGCAGTATTTT. It yields the protein CASSRISDRAGGDTQYF.

The V gene is TRBV28, the J gene TRBJ1-1; 7 nucleotides line up with TRBD1. Trimming took 5 bases from V and 4 from J; bases not matched to a gene: 10. The germline CDR1 and CDR2 sequences are MDHEN and SYDVKM. The CDR3 covers 15 residues. The CDR3 loop reads CASSAGGVQSTEAFF. Here the CDR3 DNA reads TGTGCCAGCAGTGCAGGGGGAGTCCAGTCCACTGAAGCTTTCTTT.

The genes are TRBV7-9 and TRBJ2-6; tentative D call: TRBD2 (5 bases). The CDR3 contains 16 residues. V dropped 2 bases and J dropped 4 bases, with 12 bases sitting between them. CDR1 is SEHNR and CDR2 is FQNEAQ in the germline V gene (reference sequence). DNA of the CDR3: TGTGCCAGCAGCTTAAATCCGGGAATAGGGGCCAACGTCCTGACTTTC. Amino acid sequence: CASSLNPGIGANVLTF.

The chain combines TRBV11-2 with TRBJ2-7, with unresolved D. Trimming pared 5 bases from V and 10 bases from J, leaving 15 bases between. This CDR3 region has 12 residues. The germline V gene has CDR1 SGHAT and CDR2 FQNNGV. Written as DNA, the CDR3 is TGTGCCAGCAGCCCCCAGCCCCCCGCCCAGTACTTC. Encoded protein: CASSPQPPAQYF.

The chain couples TRBV2 to TRBJ2-2; D possibly corresponds to TRBD2 (7 bases). The germline CDR1 and CDR2 sequences are SNHLY and FYNNEI. V was pared by 0 bases and J by 2 bases, with 10 bases between. The CDR3 runs to 16 residues. CDR3 amino acids: CASSEARGLNTGELFF. CDR3 bases: TGTGCCAGCAGTGAAGCGCGGGGGCTTAACACCGGGGAGCTGTTTTTT.

The V gene is TRBV6-1, the J gene TRBJ2-3; D is ambiguous. V was pared by 7 bases and J by 4 bases, with 12 bases between. Germline CDR1 MNHNS, CDR2 SASEGT. The CDR3 length is 13 residues. The CDR3 is CASTPIVPDTQYF. For the CDR3, the DNA is TGTGCCAGCACACCAATAGTGCCAGATACGCAGTATTTT.

Here the CDR3 reads CASSPGQGNTEAFF. DNA for the CDR3: TGTGCCAGCAGCCCCGGACAGGGGAACACTGAAGCTTTCTTT. The chain uses TRBV14 and TRBJ1-1; TRBD1 matches 8 bases. The germline gives CDR1 SGHDN, CDR2 FVKESK. J was trimmed by 1 base and V by 4 bases; bases with no gene match: 2. The length of the CDR3 is 14 residues.

The rearrangement links TRBV15 to TRBJ2-7; D not certain. Germline loops: CDR1 LNHNV, CDR2 YYDKDF (reference sequence). The CDR3 has 16 amino acids. Trimming stripped 0 bases from V and 0 bases from J, with 12 bases between. This CDR3 reads CATSRDSVGYSYEQYF. The CDR3 DNA reads TGTGCCACCAGCAGAGATTCGGTGGGGTACTCCTACGAGCAGTACTTC.

The chain employs TRBV10-3 and TRBJ2-2, with D possibly called TRBD1 or TRBD2 (5 bases each). The CDR3 covers 14 residues. The germline V and J ends were trimmed by 8 bases and 3 bases, with 13 bases remaining between them. Per the germline V gene, CDR1 is ENHRY and CDR2 is SYGVKD. The CDR3: CAIGVLGDTGELFF. The CDR3 DNA reads TGTGCCATCGGAGTACTGGGGGACACCGGGGAGCTGTTTTTT.

A word on this clone: This specimen includes other DNA sequences encoding the same CDR3. The V call is TRBV5-1, the J call TRBJ1-5; the D is unclear. This CDR3 has 13 residues. In germline, CDR1 is SGHRS, CDR2 YFSETQ. V was pared by 0 bases and J by 7 bases, with 8 bases between. The CDR3 spells CASSLDVGQPQHF. The CDR3 nucleotides are TGCGCCAGCAGCTTGGACGTGGGACAGCCCCAGCATTTT. Full variable domain (outside the CDR3, taken from reference TRBV5-1 and TRBJ1-5): KAGVTQTPRYLIKTRGQQVTLSCSPISGHRSVSWYQQTPGQGLQFLFEYFSETQRNKGNFPGRFSGRQFSNSRSEMNVSTLELGDSALYLCASSLDVGQPQHFGDGTRLSIL.

The chain is built from TRBV9 and TRBJ2-3, with 13 bases that match TRBD2. This CDR3 has 16 residues. In germline, CDR1 is SGDLS, CDR2 YYNGEE. Trimming at V came to 4 bases and at J to 0 bases, leaving 2 bases not matched to a gene. CDR3 sequence reads: CASSRTSGGSTDTQYF. The CDR3 DNA sequence: TGTGCCAGCAGCCGGACTAGCGGGGGTAGCACAGATACGCAGTATTTT. Full variable domain (outside the CDR3, taken from reference TRBV9 and TRBJ2-3): DSGVTQTPKHLITATGQRVTLRCSPRSGDLSVYWYQQSLDQGLQFLIQYYNGEERAKGNILERFSAQQFPDLHSELNLSSLELGDSALYFCASSRTSGGSTDTQYFGPGTRLTVL.

The genes are TRBV5-1 and TRBJ1-1; a weak D match, TRBD1 (5 bases). Germline V CDR1 and CDR2: SGHRS, YFSETQ. V was clipped by 0 bases and J by 4 bases, with 16 bases between them. The CDR3 runs 16 residues. The CDR3 region is CASSLAAFDRRTEAFF. DNA of the CDR3: TGCGCCAGCAGCTTGGCCGCCTTCGACAGACGCACTGAAGCTTTCTTT.

This clone was seen once. For the CDR3, the DNA is TGTGCCAGCAGTAGAAGGGGGGCCGGGGAGCTGTTTTTT. Translated, it gives CASSRRGAGELFF. The chain combines TRBV5-8 with TRBJ2-2; D assignment may be TRBD1 or TRBD2 (6 bases each). Germline V gene lookup returns CDR1 SGHTS and CDR2 YDEGEE. The V gene lost 5 bases and the J gene lost 6 bases, with 11 bases spanning the gap. The CDR3 contains 13 residues.

The chain is built from TRBV5-1 and TRBJ2-7; D unclear. Per germline, CDR1 SGHRS and CDR2 YFSETQ. The length of the CDR3 is 13 residues. V was shortened by 6 bases and J by 2 bases, with 12 bases between the two germline ends. The DNA for the CDR3 is TGCGCCAGCATACCCGACGGAACCTACGAGCAGTACTTC. Its translation is CASIPDGTYEQYF.

The V call is TRBV5-6, the J call TRBJ1-1, with D unresolved. Between the trimmed V and J ends, which lost 5 bases and 3 bases, there was a span of 8 bases. CDR1 SGHDT and CDR2 YYEEEE come from the germline V gene. The CDR3 contains 12 residues. The CDR3 coding sequence is TGTGCCAGCAGTCATTGGGACACTGAAGCTTTCTTT. It yields the protein CASSHWDTEAFF.

This clone was counted once. The V and J genes are TRBV7-9 and TRBJ2-7; D gene uncertain. From germline, CDR1 is SEHNR and CDR2 FQNEAQ (reference sequence). V was trimmed by 1 base and J by 5 bases, leaving 15 bases between them. CDR3 length equals 15 residues. The CDR3 region has the DNA TGTGCCAGCAGCTTAGAGGCAGCTCGGTTGGACGAGCAGTACTTC. Its protein is CASSLEAARLDEQYF.

The rearrangement links TRBV28 to TRBJ1-5, with 10 bases matching TRBD1. Germline CDR1 MDHEN, CDR2 SYDVKM. The CDR3 extends over 14 amino acids. J was trimmed by 9 bases and V by 2 bases; bases with no gene match: 4. CDR3 DNA sequence: TGTGCCAGCAGTTTAGGGGGACAGGGGCCGCCCCAGCATTTT. This sequence encodes CASSLGGQGPPQHF.

V is TRBV6-5 and J is TRBJ1-5, with D perhaps matching TRBD1 (6 bases). The length of the CDR3 is 13 residues. Trimming removed 5 bases at V and 5 bases at J, with 10 bases between. The germline gives CDR1 MNHEY, CDR2 SVGAGI. The CDR3 protein is CASSRHRDQPQHF. CDR3 bases: TGTGCCAGCAGTCGTCACAGGGATCAGCCCCAGCATTTT.

The rearrangement joins TRBV7-3 to TRBJ2-3; TRBD1 is a possible D gene (5 bases). The CDR3 loop spans 13 amino acids. Germline V gene sequence: CDR1 SGHTA, CDR2 FQGTGA. Trimming removed 5 bases at V and 0 bases at J, with 6 bases between. CDR3: CASSDRSTDTQYF. CDR3 bases: TGTGCCAGCAGCGACAGAAGCACAGATACGCAGTATTTT.

The gene calls are TRBV28 and TRBJ2-5; TRBD2 matches 10 bases. Trimming took 5 bases from V and 4 from J; bases not matched to a gene: 4. This CDR3 has 14 amino acids. Germline V CDR1 and CDR2: MDHEN, SYDVKM. CDR3 in DNA: TGTGCCAGCAGTCCTAGCGGGGGCATAGAGACCCAGTACTTC. This sequence encodes CASSPSGGIETQYF.

The chain recombines TRBV19 with TRBJ2-2; 9 bases map to TRBD1. The CDR3 is made up of 15 amino acids. V was pared by 9 bases and J by 8 bases, with 13 bases of the junction left unmatched. The germline gives CDR1 LNHDA, CDR2 SQIVND (reference sequence). Here the CDR3 reads CASSPGQGRSGELFF. As DNA, the CDR3 is TGTGCCAGCAGCCCGGGACAGGGCCGTTCTGGGGAGCTGTTTTTT.

The chain employs TRBV6-4 and TRBJ2-3, with 7 bases identical to TRBD1. Germline V CDR1 and CDR2: MRHNA, SNTAGT. V trimming: 3 bases; J trimming: 6 bases; junction bases outside the gene matches: 0. The CDR3 totals 12 residues. This chain's CDR3 is CASSEQGDTQYF. The CDR3 nucleotides are TGTGCCAGCAGTGAACAGGGGGATACGCAGTATTTT.